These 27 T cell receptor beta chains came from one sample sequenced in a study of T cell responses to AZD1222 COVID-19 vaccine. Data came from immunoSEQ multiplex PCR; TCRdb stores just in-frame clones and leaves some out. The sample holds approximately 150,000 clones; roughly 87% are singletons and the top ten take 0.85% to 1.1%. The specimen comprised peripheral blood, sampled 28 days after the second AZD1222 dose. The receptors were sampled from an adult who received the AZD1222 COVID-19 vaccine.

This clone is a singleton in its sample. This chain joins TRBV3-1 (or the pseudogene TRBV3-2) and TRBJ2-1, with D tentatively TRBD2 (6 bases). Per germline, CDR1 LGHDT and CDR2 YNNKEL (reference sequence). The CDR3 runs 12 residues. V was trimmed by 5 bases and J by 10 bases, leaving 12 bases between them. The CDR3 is CASSAYSGEQFF. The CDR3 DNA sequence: TGTGCCAGCAGCGCTTACAGCGGGGAGCAGTTCTTC.

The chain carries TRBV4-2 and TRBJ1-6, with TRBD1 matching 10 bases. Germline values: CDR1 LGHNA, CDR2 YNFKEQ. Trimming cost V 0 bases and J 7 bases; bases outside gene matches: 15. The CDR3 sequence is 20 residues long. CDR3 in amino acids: CASSQETGGKGWSGNSPLHF. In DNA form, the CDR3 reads TGTGCCAGCAGCCAAGAGACAGGGGGCAAAGGATGGTCCGGGAATTCACCCCTCCACTTT.

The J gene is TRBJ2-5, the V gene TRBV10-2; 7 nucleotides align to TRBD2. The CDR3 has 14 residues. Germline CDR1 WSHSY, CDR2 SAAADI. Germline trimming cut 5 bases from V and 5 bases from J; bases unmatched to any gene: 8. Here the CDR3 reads CASSPSGLKETQYF. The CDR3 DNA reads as TGCGCCAGCAGTCCTAGCGGCCTGAAGGAGACCCAGTACTTC.

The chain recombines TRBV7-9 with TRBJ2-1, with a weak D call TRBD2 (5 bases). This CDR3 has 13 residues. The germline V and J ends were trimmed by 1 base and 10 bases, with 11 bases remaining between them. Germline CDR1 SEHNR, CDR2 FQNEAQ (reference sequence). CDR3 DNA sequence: TGTGCCAGCAGCTTAGGGGTAGTAGCGGAGCAGTTCTTC. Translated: CASSLGVVAEQFF.

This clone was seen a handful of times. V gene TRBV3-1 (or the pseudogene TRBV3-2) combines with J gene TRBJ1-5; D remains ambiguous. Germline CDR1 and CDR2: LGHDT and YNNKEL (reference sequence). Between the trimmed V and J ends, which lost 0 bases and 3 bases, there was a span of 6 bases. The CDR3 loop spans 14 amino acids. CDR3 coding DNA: TGTGCCAGCAGCCAAGATATCCACAATCAGCCCCAGCATTTT. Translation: CASSQDIHNQPQHF.

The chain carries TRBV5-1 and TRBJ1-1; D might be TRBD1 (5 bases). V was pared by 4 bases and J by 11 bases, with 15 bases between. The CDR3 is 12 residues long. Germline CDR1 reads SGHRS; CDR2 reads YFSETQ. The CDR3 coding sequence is TGCGCCAGCAGCGTATCAGGGAATACGGCTTTCTTT. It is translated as CASSVSGNTAFF.

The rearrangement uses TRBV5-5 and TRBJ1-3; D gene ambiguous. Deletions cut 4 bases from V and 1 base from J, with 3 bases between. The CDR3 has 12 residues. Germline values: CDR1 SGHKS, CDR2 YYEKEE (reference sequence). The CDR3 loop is CASSRSGNTIYF. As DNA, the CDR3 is TGTGCCAGCAGCAGGTCTGGAAACACCATATATTTT.

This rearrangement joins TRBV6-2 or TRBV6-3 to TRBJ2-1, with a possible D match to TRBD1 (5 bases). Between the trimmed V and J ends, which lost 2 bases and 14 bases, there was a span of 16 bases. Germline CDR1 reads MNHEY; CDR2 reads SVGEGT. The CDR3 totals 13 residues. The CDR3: CASSYARGRVKFF. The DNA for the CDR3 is TGTGCCAGCAGTTACGCGCGTGGCAGGGTGAAGTTCTTC.

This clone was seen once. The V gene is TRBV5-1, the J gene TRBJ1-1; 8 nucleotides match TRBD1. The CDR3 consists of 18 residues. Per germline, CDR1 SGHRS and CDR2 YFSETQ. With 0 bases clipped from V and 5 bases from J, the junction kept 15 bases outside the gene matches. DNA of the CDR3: TGCGCCAGCAGCTTGGATGTTGCAGGGGGCTTCCCTAAAACTGAAGCTTTCTTT. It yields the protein CASSLDVAGGFPKTEAFF.

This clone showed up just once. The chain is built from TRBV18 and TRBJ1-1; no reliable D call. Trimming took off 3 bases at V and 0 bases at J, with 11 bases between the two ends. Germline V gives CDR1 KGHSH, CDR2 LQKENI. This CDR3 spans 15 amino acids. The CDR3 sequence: CASSPTRSMNTEAFF. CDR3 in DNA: TGTGCCAGCTCACCCACTCGGAGTATGAACACTGAAGCTTTCTTT.

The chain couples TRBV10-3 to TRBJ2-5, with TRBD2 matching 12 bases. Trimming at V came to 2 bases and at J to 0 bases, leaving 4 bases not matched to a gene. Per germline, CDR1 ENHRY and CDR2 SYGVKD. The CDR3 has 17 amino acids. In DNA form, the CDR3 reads TGTGCCATCAGTGAGCCACTAGCGGGGGGCCACCAAGAGACCCAGTACTTC. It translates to CAISEPLAGGHQETQYF.

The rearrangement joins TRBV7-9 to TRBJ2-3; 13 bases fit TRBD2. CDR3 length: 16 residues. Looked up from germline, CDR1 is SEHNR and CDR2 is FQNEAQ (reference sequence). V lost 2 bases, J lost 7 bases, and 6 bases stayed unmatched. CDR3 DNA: TGTGCCAGCAGCTTAAGACTAGCGGGGGGCAAAAATACGCAGTATTTT. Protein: CASSLRLAGGKNTQYF.

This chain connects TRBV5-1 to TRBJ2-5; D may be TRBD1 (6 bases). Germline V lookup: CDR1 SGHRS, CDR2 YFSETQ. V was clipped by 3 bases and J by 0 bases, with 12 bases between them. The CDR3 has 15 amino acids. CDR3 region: CASSSLGDNQETQYF. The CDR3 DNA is TGCGCCAGCAGCTCTCTAGGGGACAACCAAGAGACCCAGTACTTC. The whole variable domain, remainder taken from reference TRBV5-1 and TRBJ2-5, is KAGVTQTPRYLIKTRGQQVTLSCSPISGHRSVSWYQQTPGQGLQFLFEYFSETQRNKGNFPGRFSGRQFSNSRSEMNVSTLELGDSALYLCASSSLGDNQETQYFGPGTRLLVL.

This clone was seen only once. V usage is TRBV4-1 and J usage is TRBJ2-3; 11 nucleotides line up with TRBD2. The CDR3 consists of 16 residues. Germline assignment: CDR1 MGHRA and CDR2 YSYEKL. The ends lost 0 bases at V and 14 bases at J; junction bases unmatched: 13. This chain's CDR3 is CASSQDLRSGGAPLYF. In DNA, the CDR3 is TGCGCCAGCAGCCAAGATTTGCGTAGCGGGGGGGCCCCTTTGTATTTT.

The CDR3 loop is CASKRGLLNTEAFF. The CDR3 DNA sequence: TGTGCCAGCAAGCGGGGACTCCTGAACACTGAAGCTTTCTTT. The chain uses TRBV2 and TRBJ1-1, with D possibly TRBD1 on 5 matching bases. Germline CDR1 is SNHLY and CDR2 is FYNNEI. Trimming cost V 7 bases and J 0 bases, with 12 bases left between them. The CDR3 has 14 amino acids. Looking up the rest from reference TRBV2 and TRBJ1-1 gives the full variable domain: EPEVTQTPSHQVTQMGQEVILRCVPISNHLYFYWYRQILGQKVEFLVSFYNNEISEKSEIFDDQFSVERPDGSNFTLKIRSTKLEDSAMYFCASKRGLLNTEAFFGQGTRLTVV.

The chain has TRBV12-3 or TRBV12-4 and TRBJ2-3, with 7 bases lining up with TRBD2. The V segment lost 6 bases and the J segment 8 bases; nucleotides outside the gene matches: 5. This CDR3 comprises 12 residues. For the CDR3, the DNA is TGTGCCAGCAGCCGGGACTACGGTACGCAGTATTTT. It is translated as CASSRDYGTQYF.

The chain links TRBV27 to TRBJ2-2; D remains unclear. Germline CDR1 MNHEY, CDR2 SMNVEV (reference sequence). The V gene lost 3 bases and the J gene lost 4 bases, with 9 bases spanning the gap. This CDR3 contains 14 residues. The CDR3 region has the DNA TGTGCCAGCAGTTTTGGCTCAGGCACCGGGGAGCTGTTTTTT. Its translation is CASSFGSGTGELFF.

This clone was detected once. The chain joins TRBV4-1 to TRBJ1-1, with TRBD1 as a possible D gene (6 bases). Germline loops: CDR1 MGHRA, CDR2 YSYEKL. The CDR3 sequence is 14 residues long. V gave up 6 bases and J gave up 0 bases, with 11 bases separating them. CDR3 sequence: CASSQQGLNTEAFF. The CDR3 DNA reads TGCGCCAGCAGTCAGCAGGGGCTGAACACTGAAGCTTTCTTT.

DNA of the CDR3: TGCGCCAGCAGCTTGTTTCTAGCGGGGGGGCGCGAGACCCAGTACTTC. Its protein product is CASSLFLAGGRETQYF. The chain combines TRBV5-1 with TRBJ2-5; TRBD2 matches 12 bases. CDR1 and CDR2 from the germline V gene are SGHRS and YFSETQ. CDR3 length: 16 residues. The trim removed 1 base at V and 5 bases at J, leaving 6 bases unmatched.

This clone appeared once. DNA for the CDR3: TGTGCCAGCAGGACAGGGGGCACTGAAGCTTTCTTT. It encodes CASRTGGTEAFF. J is TRBJ1-1 and V is TRBV2; 9 bases are shared with TRBD1. The CDR3 consists of 12 residues. Germline CDR1 SNHLY, CDR2 FYNNEI. J gave up 4 bases and V 6 bases, and 0 bases lay outside the gene matches.

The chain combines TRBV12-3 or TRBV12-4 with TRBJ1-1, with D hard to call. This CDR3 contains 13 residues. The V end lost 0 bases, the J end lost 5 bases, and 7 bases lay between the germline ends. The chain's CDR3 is CASSLAEGTEAFF. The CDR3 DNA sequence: TGTGCCAGCAGTTTAGCCGAAGGGACTGAAGCTTTCTTT.

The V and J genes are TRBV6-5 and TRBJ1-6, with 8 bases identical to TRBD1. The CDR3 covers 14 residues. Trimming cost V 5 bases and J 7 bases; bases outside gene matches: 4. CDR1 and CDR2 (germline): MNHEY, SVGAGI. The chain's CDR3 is CASSRRTGNSPLHF. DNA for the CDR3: TGTGCCAGCAGTAGGAGGACAGGGAATTCACCCCTCCACTTT.

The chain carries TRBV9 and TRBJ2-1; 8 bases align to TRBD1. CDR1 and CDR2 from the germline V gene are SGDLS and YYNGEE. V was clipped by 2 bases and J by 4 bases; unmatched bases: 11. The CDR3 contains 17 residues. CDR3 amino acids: CASSVPPGQAQYNEQFF. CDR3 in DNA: TGTGCCAGCAGCGTCCCCCCGGGACAGGCGCAGTACAATGAGCAGTTCTTC. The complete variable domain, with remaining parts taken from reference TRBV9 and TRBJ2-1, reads DSGVTQTPKHLITATGQRVTLRCSPRSGDLSVYWYQQSLDQGLQFLIQYYNGEERAKGNILERFSAQQFPDLHSELNLSSLELGDSALYFCASSVPPGQAQYNEQFFGPGTRLTVL.

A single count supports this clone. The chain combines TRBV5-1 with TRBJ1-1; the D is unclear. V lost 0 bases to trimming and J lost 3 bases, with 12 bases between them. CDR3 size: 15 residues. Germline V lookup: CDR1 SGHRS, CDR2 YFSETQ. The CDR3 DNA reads TGCGCCAGCAGCTTGGGTAGTCTCCGGGACACTGAAGCTTTCTTT. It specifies CASSLGSLRDTEAFF.

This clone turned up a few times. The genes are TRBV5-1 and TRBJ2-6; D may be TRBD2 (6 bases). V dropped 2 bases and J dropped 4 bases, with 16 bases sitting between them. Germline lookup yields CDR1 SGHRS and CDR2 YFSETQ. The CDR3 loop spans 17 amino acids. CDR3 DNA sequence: TGCGCCAGCAGCTTCCCCGGGACTTCCCCAGGGGCCAACGTCCTGACTTTC. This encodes CASSFPGTSPGANVLTF.

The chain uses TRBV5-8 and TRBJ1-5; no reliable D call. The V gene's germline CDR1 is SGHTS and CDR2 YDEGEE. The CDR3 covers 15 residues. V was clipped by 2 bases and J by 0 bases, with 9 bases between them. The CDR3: CASSFTRYSNQPQHF. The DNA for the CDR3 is TGTGCCAGCAGCTTCACCCGGTATAGCAATCAGCCCCAGCATTTT.

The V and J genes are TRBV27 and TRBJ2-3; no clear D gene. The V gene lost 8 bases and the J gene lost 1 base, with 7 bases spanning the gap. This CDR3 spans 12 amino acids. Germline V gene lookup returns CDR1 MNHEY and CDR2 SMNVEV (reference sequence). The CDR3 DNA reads TGTGCCAGCGGGCGTCGCACAGATACGCAGTATTTT. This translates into CASGRRTDTQYF.